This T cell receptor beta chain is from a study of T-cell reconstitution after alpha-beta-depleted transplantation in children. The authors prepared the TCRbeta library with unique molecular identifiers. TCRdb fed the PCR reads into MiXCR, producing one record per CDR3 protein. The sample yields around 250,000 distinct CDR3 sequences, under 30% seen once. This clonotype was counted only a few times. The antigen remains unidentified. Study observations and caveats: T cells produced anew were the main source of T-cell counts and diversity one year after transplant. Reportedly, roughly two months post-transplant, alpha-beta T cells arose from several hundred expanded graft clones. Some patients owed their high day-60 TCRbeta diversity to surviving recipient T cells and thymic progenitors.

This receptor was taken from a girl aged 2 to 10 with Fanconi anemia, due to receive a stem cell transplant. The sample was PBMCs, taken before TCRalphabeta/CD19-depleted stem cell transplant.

The CDR3 region has the DNA TGTGCCAGCAGACCTATCGGAAGGGCTGTCTACGAGCAGTACTTC. It translates to CASRPIGRAVYEQYF. The chain has TRBV7-2 and TRBJ2-7; D remains unclear. V was trimmed by 6 bases and J by 3 bases, leaving 18 bases between them. Germline V gene lookup returns CDR1 SGHTA and CDR2 FQGNSA. The CDR3 consists of 15 residues.